One sample yielded the 5 T cell receptor beta chains listed below, sequenced in a study of T cells in Graves' hyperthyroidism and ophthalmopathy. TCR beta CDR3 regions were amplified from RNA transcripts. The HTBI primer set drove a first-round RT-PCR of the TCR CDR3. TCRdb analysed the multiplex PCR reads with MiXCR anew, one entry per CDR3 protein. The table shows around 350,000 distinct CDR3 sequences, with about 18% occurring only once. Input material: blood. These receptor sequences come from a woman younger than 35 with Graves' hyperthyroidism.

At least ten counts were recorded for this clonotype. The chain recombines TRBV20-1 with TRBJ1-1; 9 bases are a match to TRBD1. CDR1 and CDR2 from the germline V gene are DFQATT and SNEGSKA (reference sequence). The CDR3 sequence is 13 residues long. V was clipped by 3 bases and J by 5 bases; unmatched bases: 4. In nucleotides, the CDR3 is TGCAGTGCTAGTCCGGGACAGGGAACTGAAGCTTTCTTT. Its protein product is CSASPGQGTEAFF.

The rearrangement uses TRBV5-1 and TRBJ2-5, with D possibly TRBD2 on 6 matching bases. This CDR3 is 15 amino acids long. Germline V gene sequence: CDR1 SGHRS, CDR2 YFSETQ. The ends were cut back, 3 bases at V and 5 bases at J, with 17 bases in the middle. The CDR3 bases are TGCGCCAGCAGCTGGGCCGGGGGTTCTCTTGAGACCCAGTACTTC. It is translated as CASSWAGGSLETQYF.

This clonotype was observed at least ten times. The gene calls are TRBV12-3 or TRBV12-4 and TRBJ2-5, with 8 bases identical to TRBD2. The CDR3 is 15 amino acids. Unmatched junction bases numbered 10, after V lost 5 bases and J lost 5 bases. CDR3 nucleotide sequence: TGTGCCAGCAGTCATAGCGGGGCCCTCGGGGAGACCCAGTACTTC. Translation: CASSHSGALGETQYF.

This clonotype was found once. The gene calls are TRBV28 and TRBJ1-5; TRBD1 matches 9 bases. Per the germline V gene, CDR1 is MDHEN and CDR2 is SYDVKM. V was clipped by 7 bases and J by 5 bases; unmatched bases: 6. The CDR3 runs to 14 residues. The CDR3 DNA reads TGTGCCAGCACCCCAGGGACAGGGTATCAGCCCCAGCATTTT. Translation: CASTPGTGYQPQHF.

This sequence joins TRBV7-9 and TRBJ2-2; D is perhaps TRBD1 or TRBD2 (5 bases each). V lost 5 bases and J 4 bases, leaving 14 bases between the germline ends. Germline V gives CDR1 SEHNR, CDR2 FQNEAQ (reference sequence). This CDR3 contains 15 residues. The CDR3 protein is CASSLRGGGTGELFF. CDR3 nucleotide sequence: TGTGCCAGCAGCCTCCGGGGTGGGGGCACCGGGGAGCTGTTTTTT. The full variable domain, completed using reference TRBV7-9 and TRBJ2-2, is DTGVSQNPRHKITKRGQNVTFRCDPISEHNRLYWYRQTLGQGPEFLTYFQNEAQLEKSRLLSDRFSAERPKGSFSTLEIQRTEQGDSAMYLCASSLRGGGTGELFFGEGSRLTVL.